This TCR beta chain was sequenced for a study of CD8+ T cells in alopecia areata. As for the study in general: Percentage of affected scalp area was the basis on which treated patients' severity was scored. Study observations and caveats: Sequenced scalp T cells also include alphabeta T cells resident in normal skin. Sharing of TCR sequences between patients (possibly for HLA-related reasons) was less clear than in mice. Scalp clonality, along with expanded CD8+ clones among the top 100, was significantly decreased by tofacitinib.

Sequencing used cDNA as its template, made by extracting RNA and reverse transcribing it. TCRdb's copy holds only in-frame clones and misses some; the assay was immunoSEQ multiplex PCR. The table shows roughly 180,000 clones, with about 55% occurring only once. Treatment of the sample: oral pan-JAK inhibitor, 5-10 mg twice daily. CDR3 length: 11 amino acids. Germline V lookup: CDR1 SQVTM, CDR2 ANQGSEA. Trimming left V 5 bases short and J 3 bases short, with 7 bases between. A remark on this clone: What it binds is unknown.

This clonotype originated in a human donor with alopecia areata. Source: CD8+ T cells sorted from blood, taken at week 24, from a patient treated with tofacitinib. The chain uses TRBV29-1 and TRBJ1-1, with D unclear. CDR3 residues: CSVPLDTEAFF. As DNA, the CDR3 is TGCAGCGTTCCTTTGGACACTGAAGCTTTCTTT.